This note documents a single TCR beta chain sequence. This specimen belongs to a study of T cell responses to AZD1222 COVID-19 vaccine. Assay: immunoSEQ multiplex PCR; the TCRdb copy retains only in-frame clones and omits some. The repertoire holds approximately 120,000 clones, with approximately 87% as singletons. Germline V gene lookup returns CDR1 MGHRA and CDR2 YSYEKL. Deletions cut 1 base from V and 6 bases from J, with 12 bases between. The CDR3 is 15 amino acids. This rearrangement joins TRBV4-1 to TRBJ2-2; weak D call: TRBD1 (6 bases). This specimen consisted of peripheral blood, obtained on day 0 of AZD1222 vaccination. The sequence came from an adult in good health. CDR3 amino acids: CASSQVGTRAGELFF. In DNA form, the CDR3 reads TGCGCCAGCAGCCAAGTGGGGACAAGGGCCGGGGAGCTGTTTTTT.